This record covers a single T cell receptor (beta chain). Its antigen is unknown. It was CD45RO-negative cells, positively selected for CCR7, that made up naive CD8 cells, with terminally differentiated effector memory CD45RA+ cells excluded. Measured with immunoSEQ multiplex PCR; TCRdb has only the in-frame clones, and not every one. Here the sample spans about 2.2 million clones, roughly 95% being singletons. This entry is derived from a study of shared clonotypes between healthy human individuals. Study outcomes and limitations: Relative to their counterparts shared across all four donors, non-shared clonotypes exhibited diminished generation probabilities. Deeper or shallower sequencing was expected to change how clonotypes are shared among donors. Few donors restricted represented genetic and exposure-history diversity.

V was pared by 1 base and J by 6 bases, with 6 bases between. The CDR3 loop spans 13 amino acids. Germline CDR1 is SGHAT and CDR2 is FQNNGV. V and J are TRBV11-2 and TRBJ2-2; D gene unclear. The specimen sequenced was naive CD8+ T cells from PBMCs. The sequence was collected from a man aged 18 to 30 in good health. Some clones in this sample may be carry-over from other donors' samples. CDR3 DNA: TGTGCCAGCAGCTTAGCGGTTTCCGGGGAGCTGTTTTTT. Translated, it gives CASSLAVSGELFF.